This entry concerns a single T cell receptor (beta chain). The V end was cut by 0 bases, the J end by 0 bases, with 13 bases between. This CDR3 has 17 residues. Germline V CDR1 and CDR2: SGHTA, FQGTGA. Libraries were prepared by immunoSEQ multiplex PCR; TCRdb keeps only in-frame clonotypes and omits some of them. The sample lists more than 250,000 clones; roughly 87% were seen once. The data were taken from a study of cytomegalovirus exposure and HLA in healthy donors. V is TRBV7-3 and J is TRBJ2-3; perhaps TRBD2 as D (6 bases). The receptor was derived from a woman aged 25 to 39 in good health and CMV-seronegative. Input material: PBMCs. Written as DNA, the CDR3 is TGTGCCAGCAGCTTAACGGTCGGGACTCCAAGCACAGATACGCAGTATTTT. This gives the protein CASSLTVGTPSTDTQYF. Variable domain in full (rest from reference TRBV7-3 and TRBJ2-3): GAGVSQTPSNKVTEKGKYVELRCDPISGHTALYWYRQSLGQGPEFLIYFQGTGAADDSGLPNDRFFAVRPEGSVSTLKIQRTERGDSAVYLCASSLTVGTPSTDTQYFGPGTRLTVL.